The T cell receptor beta chain described here comes from a study of blood T cell repertoires in COVID-19. In germline, CDR1 is LGHDT, CDR2 YNNKEL (reference sequence). The CDR3 is 15 residues long. V shed 0 bases and J 2 bases; nucleotides not matched to a gene: 4. TCRdb's table, derived via immunoSEQ multiplex PCR, lists solely in-frame clones and lacks some. The data hold roughly 120,000 clones, with about 74% observed a single time. The origin of this receptor is a human donor in a cohort sampled during active COVID-19. This rearrangement joins TRBV3-1 (or the pseudogene TRBV3-2) to TRBJ2-7; 7 bases agree with TRBD2. The sample consisted of peripheral blood. CDR3 nucleotide sequence: TGTGCCAGCAGCCAAGATACGGGAGGCCCCTACGAGCAGTACTTC. Its protein is CASSQDTGGPYEQYF.